This T cell receptor (beta chain) was sequenced during a study of OX40 agonist ivuxolimab in advanced cancers. Germline V gene data show CDR1 as SEHNR and CDR2 as FQNEAQ (reference sequence). The CDR3 has 15 amino acids. The V gene lost 2 bases and the J gene lost 8 bases, with 15 bases spanning the gap. Study findings and constraints: Compared with CD4+, CD8+ T cells on average had more expanded clones.

The repertoire was sequenced with immunoSEQ multiplex PCR; TCRdb's copy has only in-frame clones and lacks some. The table includes 82,000 or so clones, around 85% detected once. Worth noting for this clone: Its antigen is undetermined.

The V gene is TRBV7-9, the J gene TRBJ1-4; D uncertain. The sequence derives from an adult with an advanced solid tumor such as melanoma, head and neck, liver or kidney cancer. The sequences come from CD4+ or CD8+ T cells sorted from blood, collected in a trial of the OX40 agonist ivuxolimab. As DNA, the CDR3 is TGTGCCAGCAGCTTATTCTGGGCCAATTTGGAAAAACTGTTTTTT. Amino acid sequence: CASSLFWANLEKLFF.